A selection of T cell receptor beta chains follows, all from one sample in a study of Graves' ophthalmopathy and Graves' hyperthyroidism. A single record per CDR3 protein comes from TCRdb applying MiXCR to the multiplex PCR reads. The profile shows 450,000 or so distinct CDR3 sequences, about 15% of them singletons. Sequencing was carried out using blood. The source is a woman aged 25-40 years with Graves' ophthalmopathy. CDR3s include the opening cysteine and the closing phenylalanine or tryptophan. The order of the fields is D gene, J gene, clone size, V gene, CDR3 protein, CDR3 DNA. The D gene is left open where the match is weak. Clone sizes are given selectively: once, few, many, or a class where the clone is expanded.

>TRBD1|TRBJ2-7|-|TRBV28
CASSFFRDRGRAYEQYF
TGTGCCAGCAGTTTCTTCAGGGACAGGGGGCGCGCCTACGAGCAGTACTTC
>TRBD2|TRBJ2-7|many|TRBV4-1
CASSLAGTPSYEQYF
TGCGCCAGCAGCCTAGCGGGGACGCCCTCCTACGAGCAGTACTTC
>-|TRBJ2-5|-|TRBV5-5
CASSQAKETQYF
TGTGCCAGCAGCCAAGCGAAGGAGACCCAGTACTTC
>-|TRBJ1-5|many|TRBV6-2/TRBV6-3
CASSPGTRTYQPQHF
TGTGCCAGCAGCCCCGGGACGCGCACTTATCAGCCCCAGCATTTT
>-|TRBJ2-7|many|TRBV7-9
CASSLETSSYEQYF
TGTGCCAGCAGCTTAGAAACGAGCTCCTACGAGCAGTACTTC
>TRBD1|TRBJ2-7|many|TRBV12-3/TRBV12-4
CASRETGLSSYEQYF
TGTGCCAGCAGGGAGACAGGGCTTAGCTCCTACGAGCAGTACTTC
>-|TRBJ2-7|many|TRBV28
CASSLFAGQTYEQYF
TGTGCCAGCAGTTTATTCGCGGGCCAAACCTACGAGCAGTACTTC
>-|TRBJ2-2|many|TRBV6-5
CASSYRQTTGELFF
TGTGCCAGCAGTTACCGACAGACCACCGGGGAGCTGTTTTTT
>-|TRBJ2-7|many|TRBV28
CASSLTGYVDEQYF
TGTGCCAGCAGTTTAACAGGGTACGTCGACGAGCAGTACTTC
>TRBD1|TRBJ2-7|many|TRBV20-1
CSVPDRAPYEQYF
TGCAGTGTCCCGGACAGGGCCCCCTACGAGCAGTACTTC
>-|TRBJ1-5|many|TRBV25-1
CASSQPISYRVWDSNQPQHF
TGTGCCAGCAGTCAACCCATATCATACAGGGTCTGGGATAGCAATCAGCCCCAGCATTTT
>-|TRBJ1-5|many|TRBV28
CASSLMVTVANQPQHF
TGTGCCAGCAGTTTAATGGTTACAGTAGCCAATCAGCCCCAGCATTTT
>-|TRBJ1-2|many|TRBV25-1
CASSEGRSIGYTF
TGTGCCAGCAGTGAAGGCCGTTCTATCGGGTACACCTTC
>TRBD1|TRBJ2-2|many|TRBV6-1
CAGGSGGNTGELFF
TGTGCCGGAGGTTCAGGGGGCAACACCGGGGAGCTGTTTTTT
>-|TRBJ2-5|few|TRBV5-1
CASSLRAGETQYF
TGCGCCAGCAGCTTGCGGGCCGGGGAGACCCAGTACTTC
>-|TRBJ1-5|-|TRBV20-1
CSAGSLGDGGRQPQHF
TGCAGTGCTGGCAGTCTAGGGGACGGGGGCAGACAGCCCCAGCATTTT
>TRBD1|TRBJ1-5|many|TRBV6-1
CASNMGQGAYSNQPQHF
TGTGCCAGCAATATGGGACAGGGAGCCTATAGCAATCAGCCCCAGCATTTT
>TRBD1|TRBJ1-1|-|TRBV27
CASSFLPGTGVKFAFF
TGTGCCAGCAGTTTCCTCCCCGGGACAGGGGTCAAGTTTGCTTTCTTT
>-|TRBJ2-2|few|TRBV18
CASSPPNRGRMNTGELFF
TGTGCCAGCTCACCACCGAACCGAGGGAGGATGAACACCGGGGAGCTGTTTTTT
>-|TRBJ1-5|many|TRBV6-1
CASSIGGAVNQPQHF
TGTGCCAGCAGCATCGGAGGGGCCGTTAATCAGCCCCAGCATTTT
>-|TRBJ1-1|many|TRBV20-1
CSGQVGLLNTEAFF
TGCAGTGGACAGGTCGGTCTCTTGAACACTGAAGCTTTCTTT
>-|TRBJ1-5|many|TRBV28
CASSFGGTVSIQPQHF
TGTGCCAGCAGTTTTGGGGGGACCGTCTCTATCCAGCCCCAGCATTTT
>TRBD1|TRBJ2-7|many|TRBV20-1
CSATRTGSYEQYF
TGCAGTGCTACGCGGACAGGGTCCTACGAGCAGTACTTC
>TRBD1|TRBJ2-7|few|TRBV3-1
CASSQVRDRGSYEQYF
TGTGCCAGCAGCCAAGTGCGGGACAGGGGCTCCTACGAGCAGTACTTC
>TRBD1|TRBJ2-7|many|TRBV11-2
CASSLVAGGHEQYF
TGTGCCAGCAGCTTAGTCGCAGGGGGACACGAGCAGTACTTC
>TRBD2|TRBJ2-5|many|TRBV20-1
CSASPLTSGYQETQYF
TGCAGTGCTAGTCCCCTGACTAGCGGTTACCAAGAGACCCAGTACTTC
>TRBD1|TRBJ2-7|many|TRBV6-2/TRBV6-3
CASSYSKANRGFSYEQYF
TGTGCCAGCAGTTACTCGAAGGCCAACAGGGGTTTCTCCTACGAGCAGTACTTC
>-|TRBJ1-1|-|TRBV3-1
CASGRQANAEAFF
TGTGCCAGCGGGCGACAGGCCAACGCTGAAGCTTTCTTT